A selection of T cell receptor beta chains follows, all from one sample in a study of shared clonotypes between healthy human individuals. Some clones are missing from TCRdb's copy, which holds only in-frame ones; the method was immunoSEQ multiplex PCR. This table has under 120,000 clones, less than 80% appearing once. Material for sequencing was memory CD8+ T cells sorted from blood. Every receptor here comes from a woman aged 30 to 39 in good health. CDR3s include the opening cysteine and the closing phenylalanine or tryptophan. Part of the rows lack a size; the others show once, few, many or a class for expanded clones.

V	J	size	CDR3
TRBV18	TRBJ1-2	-	CASSPSRGARANYGYTF
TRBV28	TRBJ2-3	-	CASRTGTVSTDTQYF
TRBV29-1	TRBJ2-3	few	CSVERQTKDTQYF
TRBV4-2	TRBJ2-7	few	CASSQELAGANYEQYF
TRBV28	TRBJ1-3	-	CASSSTKIHSSGNTIYF
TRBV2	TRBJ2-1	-	CASSASGPSSYNEQFF
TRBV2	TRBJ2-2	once	CASSGRRNTGELFF
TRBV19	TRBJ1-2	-	CASGQGLTF
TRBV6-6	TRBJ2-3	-	CAISDTDTDTQYF
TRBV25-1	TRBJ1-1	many	CASSEIQGGNTEAFF
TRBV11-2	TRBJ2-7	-	CASSLDSSLPSYEQYF
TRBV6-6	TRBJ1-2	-	CASSSDRVANYGYTF